The 30 T cell receptor beta chains presented below share a single source sample, sequenced in a study of blood T cell repertoires in COVID-19. Sequencing was performed with immunoSEQ multiplex PCR; in TCRdb, only in-frame clones are kept and a portion is missing. This sample has some 150,000 clones, with 82% found just once. Sequencing input: peripheral blood. All receptors come from a woman in her seventies with acute or convalescent COVID-19.

As to this clone: Its ends do not fully match the called genes, so a read error is possible. The CDR3 protein is CASSQAGGPGTDTQYF. The CDR3 DNA sequence: TGTGCCAGCAGTCAAGCGGGGGGGCCGGGCACAGATACGCAGTATTTT. V gene TRBV3-1 (or the pseudogene TRBV3-2) combines with J gene TRBJ2-3; 10 bases agree with TRBD2. CDR3 size: 16 residues. Germline CDR1 reads LGHDT; CDR2 reads YNNKEL (reference sequence).

The chain employs TRBV3-1 (or the pseudogene TRBV3-2) and TRBJ1-1; unclear D gene. The V end was cut by 2 bases, the J end by 0 bases, with 10 bases between. Germline V gives CDR1 LGHDT, CDR2 YNNKEL (reference sequence). This CDR3 contains 15 residues. The CDR3 DNA sequence: TGTGCCAGCAGCCAAATGAGGAAAATGAACACTGAAGCTTTCTTT. It specifies CASSQMRKMNTEAFF.

Here the CDR3 reads CASREHGVGDTQYF. As DNA, the CDR3 is TGTGCCAGCAGGGAGCACGGGGTTGGCGATACGCAGTATTTT. J is TRBJ2-3 and V is TRBV6-5, with D possibly matching TRBD2 (5 bases). The CDR3 runs 14 residues. Germline loops: CDR1 MNHEY, CDR2 SVGAGI. The germline V and J ends were trimmed by 6 bases and 6 bases, with 16 bases remaining between them.

This clone was seen only once. The rearrangement uses TRBV30 and TRBJ1-2; D perhaps matches TRBD1 (5 bases). Trimming left V 5 bases short and J 6 bases short, with 16 bases between. The CDR3 is 13 amino acids. Germline loops: CDR1 GTSNPN, CDR2 SVGIG (reference sequence). In DNA, the CDR3 is TGTGCCTGGCGCTCGGGGGGGGTCGATGGCTACACCTTC. Its translation is CAWRSGGVDGYTF.

V usage is TRBV10-3 and J usage is TRBJ2-5, with D possibly being TRBD1 (5 bases). This CDR3 comprises 13 residues. Germline CDR1 reads ENHRY; CDR2 reads SYGVKD. Trimming pared 2 bases from V and 3 bases from J, leaving 7 bases between. As DNA, the CDR3 is TGTGCCATCAGTGAGATCAGGGAAGAGACCCAGTACTTC. It translates to CAISEIREETQYF.

The V and J genes are TRBV28 and TRBJ1-4; 8 nucleotides match TRBD1. CDR1 is MDHEN and CDR2 is SYDVKM in the germline V gene. V was clipped by 5 bases and J by 8 bases; unmatched bases: 10. The CDR3 runs 15 residues. The CDR3 loop reads CASSARGRSREKLFF. In DNA form, the CDR3 reads TGTGCCAGCAGTGCCAGGGGGCGTTCAAGAGAAAAACTGTTTTTT.

V usage is TRBV6-5 and J usage is TRBJ2-3, with 9 bases that match TRBD2. The CDR3 contains 16 residues. The ends lost 4 bases at V and 5 bases at J; junction bases unmatched: 10. Germline V gives CDR1 MNHEY, CDR2 SVGAGI. CDR3 sequence: CASSSTNRGGGDTQYF. The CDR3, as DNA: TGTGCCAGCAGTTCCACCAACCGCGGGGGGGGAGATACGCAGTATTTT.

The rearrangement links TRBV5-1 to TRBJ2-5; TRBD2 matches 14 bases. In germline, CDR1 is SGHRS, CDR2 YFSETQ. CDR3 size: 16 residues. V lost 4 bases and J lost 4; bases outside the gene matches: 6. The CDR3 bases are TGCGCCAGCAGCCCGGGACTAGCGGGAGTTTCAGAGACCCAGTACTTC. Its protein is CASSPGLAGVSETQYF.

Remarks on this clone: The germline gene is not matched at one end of the junction; a read error may be the cause. V gene TRBV28 combines with J gene TRBJ2-1; possible D gene TRBD1, 6 bases. The CDR3 totals 13 residues. The germline V gene encodes CDR1 MDHEN and CDR2 SYDVKM. The CDR3 DNA is TGTGCCAGCAGTCCAGAGGTTAGGGCAGGGGTCGTCTTC. This gives the protein CASSPEVRAGVVF.

This chain uses TRBV7-2 with TRBJ2-5; tentatively, D is TRBD1 (7 bases). Trimming left V 5 bases short and J 7 bases short, with 20 bases between. Germline CDR1 is SGHTA and CDR2 is FQGNSA. There are 15 residues in the CDR3. This CDR3 reads CASSPDREVVVTQYF. The CDR3 DNA follows: TGTGCCAGCAGCCCCGACAGGGAGGTGGTAGTGACCCAGTACTTC. The whole variable domain, filled in from reference TRBV7-2 and TRBJ2-5, reads GAGVSQSPSNKVTEKGKDVELRCDPISGHTALYWYRQSLGQGLEFLIYFQGNSAPDKSGLPSDRFSAERTGGSVSTLTIQRTQQEDSAVYLCASSPDREVVVTQYFGPGTRLLVL.

This clone was seen a single time. This chain joins TRBV5-1 and TRBJ2-5, with D uncertain. The CDR3 has 13 amino acids. The V end lost 4 bases, the J end lost 3 bases, and 10 bases lay between the germline ends. Germline V gene sequence: CDR1 SGHRS, CDR2 YFSETQ. In DNA, the CDR3 is TGCGCCAGCAGCCCCCGAAGCGAAGAGACCCAGTACTTC. This encodes CASSPRSEETQYF. Variable domain in full (rest from reference TRBV5-1 and TRBJ2-5): KAGVTQTPRYLIKTRGQQVTLSCSPISGHRSVSWYQQTPGQGLQFLFEYFSETQRNKGNFPGRFSGRQFSNSRSEMNVSTLELGDSALYLCASSPRSEETQYFGPGTRLLVL.

CDR3 in amino acids: CTSSQVGGRASYNEQFF. The CDR3 DNA follows: TGCACCAGCAGCCAAGTGGGCGGGAGGGCCTCCTACAATGAGCAGTTCTTC. The genes are TRBV1 and TRBJ2-1; the table assigns TRBD2, which was not confirmed against the DNA. TRBV1 is a known pseudogene. This CDR3 is 17 amino acids long.

The J gene is TRBJ1-1, the V gene TRBV27, with D possibly matching TRBD1 (6 bases). Trimming took 5 bases from V and 6 from J, leaving 16 bases between them. Germline CDR1 reads MNHEY; CDR2 reads SMNVEV (reference sequence). This CDR3 has 14 residues. The CDR3 coding sequence is TGTGCCAGCAGTGTCCGCCCGGGACATTCTGAAGCTTTCTTT. This translates into CASSVRPGHSEAFF.

The rearrangement links TRBV30 to TRBJ1-5; D is unclear. The germline V gene has CDR1 GTSNPN and CDR2 SVGIG (reference sequence). The CDR3 extends over 12 amino acids. V was shortened by 2 bases and J by 2 bases, with 4 bases between the two germline ends. The CDR3 reads CAWSYGNQPQHF. In DNA, the CDR3 is TGTGCCTGGAGTTATGGCAATCAGCCCCAGCATTTT.

The chain is built from TRBV14 and TRBJ2-2; 11 nucleotides match TRBD1. The CDR3 length is 20 residues. Germline V CDR1 and CDR2: SGHDN, FVKESK. J gave up 3 bases and V 4 bases, and 16 bases lay outside the gene matches. CDR3 protein: CASSLGTGTGGRKYTGELFF. CDR3 DNA: TGTGCCAGCAGCCTCGGGACCGGGACAGGGGGTCGCAAGTACACCGGGGAGCTGTTTTTT.

V gene TRBV11-3 combines with J gene TRBJ2-1; the D gene is possibly TRBD1 (5 bases). Trimming removed 5 bases from V and 6 bases from J, with 11 bases in between. This CDR3 comprises 13 residues. From germline, CDR1 is SGHNT and CDR2 YENEEA. CDR3 amino acids: CASSLPGANEQFF. The CDR3 DNA reads TGTGCCAGCAGCCTGCCTGGGGCCAATGAGCAGTTCTTC.

Here the CDR3 DNA reads TGTGCCAGCAGTTTAATCGGGATTAGCAATCAGCCCCAGCATTTT. The encoded protein is CASSLIGISNQPQHF. This chain joins TRBV28 and TRBJ1-5; no definite D call. Germline V lookup: CDR1 MDHEN, CDR2 SYDVKM. The CDR3 has 15 residues. Trimming shortened V by 2 bases and J by 0 bases, and 8 bases separated the two germline ends.

V is TRBV15 and J is TRBJ1-2, with 10 bases aligning to TRBD1. This CDR3 region has 15 residues. The V gene's germline CDR1 is LNHNV and CDR2 YYDKDF (reference sequence). With 0 bases clipped from V and 6 bases from J, the junction kept 4 bases outside the gene matches. Here the CDR3 reads CATSRDRQGAHGYTF. CDR3 DNA: TGTGCCACCAGCAGAGACCGACAGGGGGCGCATGGCTACACCTTC. Using reference TRBV15 and TRBJ1-2 for the parts outside the CDR3, the full variable domain is DAMVIQNPRYQVTQFGKPVTLSCSQTLNHNVMYWYQQKSSQAPKLLFHYYDKDFNNEADTPDNFQSRRPNTSFCFLDIRSPGLGDTAMYLCATSRDRQGAHGYTFGSGTRLTVV.

This chain links TRBV6-4 with TRBJ2-7; weak D call: TRBD2 (6 bases). CDR1 is MRHNA, CDR2 SNTAGT, per germline. Trimming stripped 5 bases from V and 2 bases from J, with 13 bases between. CDR3 length: 14 amino acids. CDR3 DNA: TGTGCCAGCAGTCCGACTAGTGCTACCTACGAGCAGTACTTC. Translated: CASSPTSATYEQYF.

The V and J genes are TRBV3-1 (or the pseudogene TRBV3-2) and TRBJ2-3; 7 bases match TRBD2. Germline V CDR1 and CDR2: LGHDT, YNNKEL (reference sequence). Trimming removed 7 bases from V and 0 bases from J; junction bases left unmatched: 7. This CDR3 contains 15 residues. Written as DNA, the CDR3 is TGTGCCAGCACCCTGGGGGGGGTTAGCACAGATACGCAGTATTTT. This gives the protein CASTLGGVSTDTQYF.

V is TRBV7-2 and J is TRBJ2-1; TRBD1 might be the D (7 bases). Per the germline V gene, CDR1 is SGHTA and CDR2 is FQGNSA. V was cut by 5 bases and J by 2 bases, with 16 bases left in between. There are 16 residues in the CDR3. Here the CDR3 reads CASSTQGGLTYNEQFF. The CDR3 DNA reads as TGTGCCAGCAGCACCCAGGGGGGACTCACCTACAATGAGCAGTTCTTC.

The chain couples TRBV4-1 to TRBJ2-6, with D unresolved. V was cut by 1 base and J by 0 bases, with 10 bases left in between. The CDR3 covers 17 residues. The germline V gene has CDR1 MGHRA and CDR2 YSYEKL. CDR3: CASSQAPARSGANVLTF. The CDR3 coding sequence is TGCGCCAGCAGCCAAGCCCCCGCGCGCTCTGGGGCCAACGTCCTGACTTTC.

The CDR3 protein is CASQDRAEDGYTF. The CDR3 region has the DNA TGTGCCAGCCAGGACAGGGCAGAAGATGGCTACACCTTC. V usage is TRBV21-1 and J usage is TRBJ1-2; TRBD1 was called by the table and not checked on the DNA. TRBV21-1 is a known pseudogene. The CDR3 covers 13 residues.

The chain uses TRBV11-2 and TRBJ2-7, with D perhaps matching TRBD2 (6 bases). Trimming left V 1 base short and J 4 bases short, with 17 bases between. Germline lookup yields CDR1 SGHAT and CDR2 FQNNGV. The CDR3 covers 16 residues. The CDR3 spells CASSLGWAGGGYEQYF. CDR3 bases: TGTGCCAGCAGCTTAGGGTGGGCCGGGGGTGGATACGAGCAGTACTTC.

This rearrangement joins TRBV7-8 to TRBJ2-3; D remains unclear. V was pared by 5 bases and J by 2 bases, with 5 bases between. Germline CDR1 SGHVS, CDR2 FQNEAQ. The CDR3 loop spans 12 amino acids. Here the CDR3 DNA reads TGTGCCAGCAGCATAAACACAGATACGCAGTATTTT. It is translated as CASSINTDTQYF.

The chain couples TRBV12-3 or TRBV12-4 to TRBJ1-1, with 7 bases fitting TRBD1. V trimming: 5 bases; J trimming: 4 bases; junction bases outside the gene matches: 4. The CDR3 is made up of 13 amino acids. CDR3: CASSNRGLTEAFF. The CDR3 nucleotides read TGTGCCAGCAGTAACAGGGGTCTCACTGAAGCTTTCTTT.

This chain uses TRBV6-2 or TRBV6-3 with TRBJ1-5; 10 bases map to TRBD1. Unmatched junction bases numbered 3, after V lost 2 bases and J lost 8 bases. CDR3 length equals 14 residues. Germline V CDR1 and CDR2: MNHEY, SVGEGT. The CDR3 reads CASSYDRGLEPQHF. Written as DNA, the CDR3 is TGTGCCAGCAGTTACGACAGGGGGCTCGAGCCCCAGCATTTT.

The genes are TRBV28 and TRBJ2-7; the D is unclear. Trimming left V 2 bases short and J 2 bases short, with 7 bases between. CDR1 and CDR2 from the germline V gene are MDHEN and SYDVKM. There are 13 residues in the CDR3. The CDR3 loop reads CASSLAVPYEQYF. DNA of the CDR3: TGTGCCAGCAGTTTAGCAGTGCCCTACGAGCAGTACTTC.

The chain links TRBV5-1 to TRBJ2-1; 7 positions agree with TRBD1. The length of the CDR3 is 15 residues. Germline V gives CDR1 SGHRS, CDR2 YFSETQ. V shed 0 bases, J shed 0 bases, and the junction held 0 bases outside the gene matches. The CDR3 DNA reads as TGCGCCAGCAGCTTGGGGGACAGCTCCTACAATGAGCAGTTCTTC. As protein: CASSLGDSSYNEQFF.

The chain uses TRBV4-1 and TRBJ2-7, with 15 positions matching TRBD2. CDR1 is MGHRA, CDR2 YSYEKL, per germline. The CDR3 has 16 residues. V was clipped by 4 bases and J by 7 bases; unmatched bases: 8. CDR3 amino acids: CASSLRTSGRAEEQYF. DNA for the CDR3: TGCGCCAGCAGCCTTAGGACTAGCGGGAGGGCTGAGGAGCAGTACTTC.